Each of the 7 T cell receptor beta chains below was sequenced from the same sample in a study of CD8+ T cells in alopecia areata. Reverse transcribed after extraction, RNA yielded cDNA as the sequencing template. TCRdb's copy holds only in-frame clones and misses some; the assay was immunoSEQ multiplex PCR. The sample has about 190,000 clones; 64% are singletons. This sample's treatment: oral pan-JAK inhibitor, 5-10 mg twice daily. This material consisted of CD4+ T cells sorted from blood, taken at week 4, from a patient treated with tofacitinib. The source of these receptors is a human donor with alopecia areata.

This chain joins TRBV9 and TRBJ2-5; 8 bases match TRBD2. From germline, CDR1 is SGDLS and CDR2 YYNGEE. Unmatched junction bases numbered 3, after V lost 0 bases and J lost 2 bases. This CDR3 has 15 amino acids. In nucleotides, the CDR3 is TGTGCCAGCAGCGTAGGAGCGGGGGTACAAGAGACCCAGTACTTC. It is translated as CASSVGAGVQETQYF. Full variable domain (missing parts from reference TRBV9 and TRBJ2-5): DSGVTQTPKHLITATGQRVTLRCSPRSGDLSVYWYQQSLDQGLQFLIQYYNGEERAKGNILERFSAQQFPDLHSELNLSSLELGDSALYFCASSVGAGVQETQYFGPGTRLLVL.

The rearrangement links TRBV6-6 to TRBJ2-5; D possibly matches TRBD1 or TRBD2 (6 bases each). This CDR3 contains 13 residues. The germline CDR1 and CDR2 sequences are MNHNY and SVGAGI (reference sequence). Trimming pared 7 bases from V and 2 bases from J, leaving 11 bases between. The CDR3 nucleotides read TGTGCCAGCATGGGGGGCATGCAAGAGACCCAGTACTTC. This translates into CASMGGMQETQYF.

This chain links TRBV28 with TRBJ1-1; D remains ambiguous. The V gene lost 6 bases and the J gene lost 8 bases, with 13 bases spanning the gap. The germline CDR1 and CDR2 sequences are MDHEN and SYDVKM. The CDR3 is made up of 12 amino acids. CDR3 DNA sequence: TGTGCCAGCAGGCCTTCTAAGTGGGAAGCTTTCTTT. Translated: CASRPSKWEAFF.

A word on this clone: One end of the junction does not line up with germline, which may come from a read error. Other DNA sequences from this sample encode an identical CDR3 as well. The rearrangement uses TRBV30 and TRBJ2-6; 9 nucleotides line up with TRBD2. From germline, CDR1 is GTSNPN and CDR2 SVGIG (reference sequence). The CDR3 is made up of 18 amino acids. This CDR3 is CAWSVRRLAASGANVLTF. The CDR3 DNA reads TGCGCCTGGAGTGTACGGAGACTAGCGGCCTCTGGGGCCAACGTCCTGACTTTC.

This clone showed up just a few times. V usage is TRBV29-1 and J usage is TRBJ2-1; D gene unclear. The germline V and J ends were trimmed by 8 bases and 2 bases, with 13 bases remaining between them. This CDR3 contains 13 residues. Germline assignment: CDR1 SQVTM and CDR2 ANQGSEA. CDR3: CSSDGVPYNEQFF. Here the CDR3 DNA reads TGCAGCTCTGATGGGGTACCCTACAATGAGCAGTTCTTC.

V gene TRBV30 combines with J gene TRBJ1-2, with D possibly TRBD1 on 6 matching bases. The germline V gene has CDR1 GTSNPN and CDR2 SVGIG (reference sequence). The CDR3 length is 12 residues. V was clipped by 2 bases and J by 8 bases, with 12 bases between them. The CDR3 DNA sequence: TGTGCCTGGAGTACAGGGTTGGGAGGCTACACCTTC. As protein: CAWSTGLGGYTF.

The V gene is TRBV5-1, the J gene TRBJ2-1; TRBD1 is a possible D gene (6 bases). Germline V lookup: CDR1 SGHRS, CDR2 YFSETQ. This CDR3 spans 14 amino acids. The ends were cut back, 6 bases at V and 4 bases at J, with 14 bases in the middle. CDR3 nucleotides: TGCGCCAGCAACCAGGGGATACTGTACAATGAGCAGTTCTTC. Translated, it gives CASNQGILYNEQFF.